The 30 T cell receptor beta chains given below trace back to one sample, sequenced in a study of blood T cell repertoires in COVID-19. Produced via immunoSEQ multiplex PCR; TCRdb's table is partial and in-frame only. This sample has about 250,000 clones; roughly 87% occur once, and the top ten carry around 6%. Input material: PBMCs or T cells enriched from blood (not recorded which). These receptors came from a woman in her twenties or thirties with acute COVID-19.

The chain employs TRBV3-1 (or the pseudogene TRBV3-2) and TRBJ1-6; no definite D call. Trimming took off 0 bases at V and 6 bases at J, with 15 bases between the two ends. The CDR3 runs 17 residues. Germline V lookup: CDR1 LGHDT, CDR2 YNNKEL (reference sequence). The CDR3 nucleotides are TGTGCCAGCAGCCAAGATCAGGCAGGTGTTTCTAATTCACCCCTCCACTTT. Encoded protein: CASSQDQAGVSNSPLHF.

The genes are TRBV9 and TRBJ1-1; D uncertain. The CDR3 consists of 15 residues. V was cut by 0 bases and J by 1 base, with 10 bases left in between. Germline V CDR1 and CDR2: SGDLS, YYNGEE. The CDR3 DNA follows: TGTGCCAGCAGCGTAGGGCGAGGGAGGAACACTGAAGCTTTCTTT. Translating gives CASSVGRGRNTEAFF.

This clone was seen just once. The rearrangement uses TRBV6-4 and TRBJ2-5; TRBD2 aligns across 16 bases. The CDR3 sequence is 16 residues long. V dropped 8 bases and J dropped 6; count of bases not matched to a gene: 9. CDR1 is MRHNA, CDR2 SNTAGT, per germline. CDR3 in DNA: TGTGCCAGCGGGACTAGCGGGAGGGGTGGATGTCAGACCCAGTACTTC. Protein: CASGTSGRGGCQTQYF.

The chain is built from TRBV29-1 and TRBJ1-4; D gene uncertain. There are 10 residues in the CDR3. V lost 7 bases and J lost 5, with 5 bases in between. Germline CDR1 SQVTM, CDR2 ANQGSEA. The CDR3, as DNA: TGCAGCGCCCTCAATGAAAAACTGTTTTTT. Its protein product is CSALNEKLFF.

J is TRBJ2-7 and V is TRBV28; D remains unclear. This CDR3 contains 14 residues. With 2 bases removed from V and 4 bases from J, the gap between germline ends came to 12 bases. Germline loops: CDR1 MDHEN, CDR2 SYDVKM. CDR3 residues: CASSLPAGYYEQYF. CDR3 sequence (DNA): TGTGCCAGCAGTTTACCGGCAGGTTATTACGAGCAGTACTTC.

The V and J genes are TRBV29-1 and TRBJ1-4, with 7 bases lining up with TRBD1. The germline CDR1 and CDR2 sequences are SQVTM and ANQGSEA. The CDR3 sequence is 14 residues long. Losses at the gene ends were 5 bases for V and 5 bases for J; bases not matched to a gene: 8. Here the CDR3 DNA reads TGCAGCGTTACCTTGACAGGGAGAAATGAAAAACTGTTTTTT. It specifies CSVTLTGRNEKLFF.

The chain uses TRBV7-2 and TRBJ2-1; the match to TRBD1 covers 7 bases. Germline-derived CDR1 and CDR2 are SGHTA and FQGNSA. The ends lost 5 bases at V and 9 bases at J; junction bases unmatched: 7. This CDR3 is 13 amino acids long. This CDR3 is CASSLGTEGEQFF. As DNA, the CDR3 is TGTGCCAGCAGCCTGGGGACAGAGGGTGAGCAGTTCTTC.

The chain links TRBV27 to TRBJ2-5; 7 nucleotides line up with TRBD1. Trimming removed 6 bases from V and 2 bases from J; junction bases left unmatched: 12. The CDR3 sequence is 16 residues long. Per the germline V gene, CDR1 is MNHEY and CDR2 is SMNVEV (reference sequence). CDR3 protein: CASRPIPTGSQETQYF. The CDR3 DNA reads TGTGCCAGCAGACCAATCCCGACAGGGAGTCAAGAGACCCAGTACTTC.

The chain has TRBV15 and TRBJ2-5; tentative D call: TRBD2 (7 bases). Germline V gene lookup returns CDR1 LNHNV and CDR2 YYDKDF (reference sequence). The CDR3 is made up of 14 amino acids. V lost 3 bases and J 5 bases, leaving 13 bases between the germline ends. CDR3 in DNA: TGTGCCACCAGCAGGGCGGGGGCATGGGAGACCCAGTACTTC. Translation: CATSRAGAWETQYF.

The chain combines TRBV7-9 with TRBJ2-1; a weak D match, TRBD1 (6 bases). This CDR3 spans 19 amino acids. Trimming took 7 bases from V and 0 from J, leaving 25 bases between them. Germline lookup yields CDR1 SEHNR and CDR2 FQNEAQ (reference sequence). CDR3 sequence (DNA): TGTGCCAGCACCATCTTAGTGGCTACAGGGTGGGCCTCCTACAATGAGCAGTTCTTC. Amino acids: CASTILVATGWASYNEQFF. Using reference TRBV7-9 and TRBJ2-1 for the parts outside the CDR3, the full variable domain is DTGVSQNPRHKITKRGQNVTFRCDPISEHNRLYWYRQTLGQGPEFLTYFQNEAQLEKSRLLSDRFSAERPKGSFSTLEIQRTEQGDSAMYLCASTILVATGWASYNEQFFGPGTRLTVL.

This chain connects TRBV7-9 to TRBJ1-4; D might be TRBD1 (6 bases). The CDR3 extends over 17 amino acids. The V end was cut by 4 bases, the J end by 5 bases, with 20 bases between. Germline-derived CDR1 and CDR2 are SEHNR and FQNEAQ (reference sequence). CDR3 in amino acids: CASSSRLLGQPNEKLFF. The CDR3 coding sequence is TGTGCCAGCAGCTCCAGATTACTTGGACAGCCCAATGAAAAACTGTTTTTT.

The V call is TRBV5-1, the J call TRBJ2-7; no definite D call. The germline V gene has CDR1 SGHRS and CDR2 YFSETQ. The ends were cut back, 0 bases at V and 5 bases at J, with 9 bases in the middle. The CDR3 sequence is 13 residues long. CDR3 nucleotide sequence: TGCGCCAGCAGCTTGGATCAGGCCCACGAGCAGTACTTC. Translated, it gives CASSLDQAHEQYF.

This chain connects TRBV3-1 (or the pseudogene TRBV3-2) to TRBJ2-5; 11 bases are a match to TRBD2. CDR1 is LGHDT and CDR2 is YNNKEL in the germline V gene (reference sequence). V trimming: 4 bases; J trimming: 4 bases; junction bases outside the gene matches: 17. This CDR3 region has 19 residues. CDR3 DNA sequence: TGTGCCAGCAGCCTCGGACTAGCGGGCGGGCGGATTATGGGAGAGACCCAGTACTTC. Amino acids: CASSLGLAGGRIMGETQYF.

The chain uses TRBV6-5 and TRBJ1-2, with 7 bases aligning to TRBD1. CDR3 size: 14 residues. Unmatched junction bases numbered 9, after V lost 7 bases and J lost 4 bases. Germline CDR1 and CDR2: MNHEY and SVGAGI. CDR3 in DNA: TGTGCCAGCATCCAGACAGGGTTAGGCTATGGCTACACCTTC. Amino acid sequence: CASIQTGLGYGYTF.

This clone was detected only once. V is TRBV28 and J is TRBJ1-5; no definite D call. V was shortened by 8 bases and J by 5 bases, with 19 bases between the two germline ends. Germline V lookup: CDR1 MDHEN, CDR2 SYDVKM. The CDR3 runs to 15 residues. The CDR3 DNA reads TGTGCCAGCTGTGACCCTCCCGAGCGTCATCAGCCCCAGCATTTT. Translating it yields CASCDPPERHQPQHF. The complete variable domain, with remaining parts taken from reference TRBV28 and TRBJ1-5, reads DVKVTQSSRYLVKRTGEKVFLECVQDMDHENMFWYRQDPGLGLRLIYFSYDVKMKEKGDIPEGYSVSREKKERFSLILESASTNQTSMYLCASCDPPERHQPQHFGDGTRLSIL.

The V call is TRBV5-6, the J call TRBJ2-2; D perhaps matches TRBD2 (5 bases). The CDR3 contains 15 residues. Germline loops: CDR1 SGHDT, CDR2 YYEEEE. The ends were cut back, 2 bases at V and 7 bases at J, with 15 bases in the middle. DNA for the CDR3: TGTGCCAGCAGCTTTCCAGGTGGACTCGGCGGGGAGCTGTTTTTT. Its protein product is CASSFPGGLGGELFF. Full variable domain (outside the CDR3, taken from reference TRBV5-6 and TRBJ2-2): DAGVTQSPTHLIKTRGQQVTLRCSPKSGHDTVSWYQQALGQGPQFIFQYYEEEERQRGNFPDRFSGHQFPNYSSELNVNALLLGDSALYLCASSFPGGLGGELFFGEGSRLTVL.

This clone was seen a few times. The chain has TRBV27 and TRBJ2-1; 13 nucleotides agree with TRBD2. This CDR3 region has 18 residues. The germline CDR1 and CDR2 sequences are MNHEY and SMNVEV (reference sequence). V dropped 6 bases and J dropped 2; count of bases not matched to a gene: 10. The CDR3 nucleotides read TGTGCCAGCAGGTCGACTAGCGGGAGGTTGGGCGCCTACAATGAGCAGTTCTTC. It yields the protein CASRSTSGRLGAYNEQFF.

The gene calls are TRBV4-3 and TRBJ1-2; 7 positions match TRBD1. Germline values: CDR1 LGHNA, CDR2 YSLEER. Losses at the gene ends were 3 bases for V and 2 bases for J; bases not matched to a gene: 3. This CDR3 is 14 amino acids long. CDR3 sequence reads: CASSHAQGNYGYTF. The DNA of the CDR3 is TGCGCCAGCAGCCACGCACAGGGGAACTATGGCTACACCTTC.

CDR3 amino acids: CASSPGDAVRFYGYTF. The CDR3 DNA reads TGTGCCAGCAGCCCTGGCGATGCGGTCCGTTTCTATGGCTACACCTTC. This chain joins TRBV5-4 and TRBJ1-2; no definite D call. The CDR3 is 16 amino acids. The germline V and J ends were trimmed by 4 bases and 4 bases, with 20 bases remaining between them. CDR1 is SGHNT and CDR2 is YYREEE in the germline V gene (reference sequence). Full variable domain (rest looked up from reference TRBV5-4 and TRBJ1-2): ETGVTQSPTHLIKTRGQQVTLRCSSQSGHNTVSWYQQALGQGPQFIFQYYREEENGRGNFPPRFSGLQFPNYSSELNVNALELDDSALYLCASSPGDAVRFYGYTFGSGTRLTVV.

The gene calls are TRBV18 and TRBJ2-7; possibly TRBD1 for D (7 bases). V lost 4 bases, J lost 0 bases, and 16 bases lay in between. This CDR3 has 16 amino acids. Germline V CDR1 and CDR2: KGHSH, LQKENI. CDR3 region: CASSRYSGGSSYEQYF. The DNA of the CDR3 is TGTGCCAGCTCACGGTACTCAGGGGGGTCCTCCTACGAGCAGTACTTC.

V and J are TRBV6-2 or TRBV6-3 and TRBJ2-6; TRBD2 is a possible D gene (5 bases). Looked up from germline, CDR1 is MNHEY and CDR2 is SVGEGT. Trimming left V 7 bases short and J 1 base short, with 20 bases between. The length of the CDR3 is 18 residues. CDR3 in amino acids: CASIPAGHSSSGANVLTF. CDR3 nucleotides: TGTGCCAGCATCCCGGCGGGTCATTCCTCGTCTGGGGCCAACGTCCTGACTTTC.

This chain connects TRBV7-6 to TRBJ2-3; 8 bases align to TRBD2. Trimming cost V 4 bases and J 0 bases; bases outside gene matches: 9. CDR1 and CDR2 (germline): SGHVS, FNYEAQ. The CDR3 runs 17 residues. CDR3 sequence reads: CASSYKNRGGSTDTQYF. The CDR3 DNA is TGTGCCAGCAGCTACAAAAACCGGGGGGGAAGCACAGATACGCAGTATTTT.

Worth noting for this clone: This same CDR3 is encoded by further DNA sequences in the sample. V gene TRBV27 combines with J gene TRBJ1-5; TRBD1 matches 7 bases. The CDR3 contains 13 residues. Trimming cost V 2 bases and J 7 bases; bases outside gene matches: 2. Germline assignment: CDR1 MNHEY and CDR2 SMNVEV (reference sequence). As DNA, the CDR3 is TGTGCCAGCAGTTTAGACAGGGACCAGCCCCAGCATTTT. Its translation: CASSLDRDQPQHF.

This chain joins TRBV7-3 and TRBJ1-5, with D unresolved. CDR3 length equals 16 residues. V lost 4 bases and J 0 bases, leaving 13 bases between the germline ends. Germline V gene lookup returns CDR1 SGHTA and CDR2 FQGTGA. CDR3 residues: CASSSLDGNSNQPQHF. The CDR3 DNA follows: TGTGCCAGCAGCTCTCTCGACGGGAATAGCAATCAGCCCCAGCATTTT.

This clone was detected only a few times. This chain uses TRBV18 with TRBJ2-3; TRBD2 agrees at 11 bases. Germline CDR1 reads KGHSH; CDR2 reads LQKENI. The trim removed 3 bases at V and 3 bases at J, leaving 17 bases unmatched. This CDR3 contains 20 residues. The DNA for the CDR3 is TGTGCCAGCTCACCTTTAGCGGGAGGGCCGAGTATAGGAGCGACAGATACGCAGTATTTT. Amino acids: CASSPLAGGPSIGATDTQYF.

The V call is TRBV5-1, the J call TRBJ2-3; 7 bases line up with TRBD1. The CDR3 contains 15 residues. V lost 2 bases to trimming and J lost 5 bases; unmatched junction nucleotides: 8. CDR1 and CDR2 from the germline V gene are SGHRS and YFSETQ. The CDR3 sequence is CASSFTGETGDTQYF. The DNA of the CDR3 is TGCGCCAGCAGCTTCACAGGGGAAACGGGAGATACGCAGTATTTT.

This chain joins TRBV2 and TRBJ1-1; the D gene is possibly TRBD1 (6 bases). The CDR3 contains 14 residues. Between the trimmed V and J ends, which lost 8 bases and 1 base, there was a span of 14 bases. CDR1 is SNHLY, CDR2 FYNNEI, per germline. CDR3 region: CASRPRTANTEAFF. CDR3 sequence (DNA): TGTGCCAGCCGGCCTCGGACAGCGAACACTGAAGCTTTCTTT.

In this sample, this clone turned up once. Mismatch with germline at one junction end may stem from a read error. The chain's CDR3 is CASNLRDRGYEQYF. The CDR3 nucleotides read TGTGCCAGCAATTTAAGGGACAGGGGCTACGAGCAGTACTTC. The chain employs TRBV28 and TRBJ2-7; 10 bases fit TRBD1. The CDR3 has 14 amino acids. From germline, CDR1 is MDHEN and CDR2 SYDVKM. The whole variable domain, filled in from reference TRBV28 and TRBJ2-7, reads DVKVTQSSRYLVKRTGEKVFLECVQDMDHENMFWYRQDPGLGLRLIYFSYDVKMKEKGDIPEGYSVSREKKERFSLILESASTNQTSMYLCASNLRDRGYEQYFGPGTRLTVT.

This chain links TRBV9 with TRBJ1-4, with D uncertain. The V gene's germline CDR1 is SGDLS and CDR2 YYNGEE. This CDR3 is built from 15 residues. Deletions cut 0 bases from V and 8 bases from J, with 14 bases between. CDR3 in amino acids: CASSVGLSETEKLFF. The CDR3 DNA reads as TGTGCCAGCAGCGTAGGTTTGTCGGAGACGGAAAAACTGTTTTTT.

The rearrangement joins TRBV7-8 to TRBJ1-1; no clear D. The CDR3 is 14 amino acids. Trimming pared 3 bases from V and 0 bases from J, leaving 8 bases between. The germline V gene encodes CDR1 SGHVS and CDR2 FQNEAQ. CDR3 sequence (DNA): TGTGCCAGCAGCTTGGGAGGGTTGAACACTGAAGCTTTCTTT. Translation: CASSLGGLNTEAFF.